This entry describes one T cell receptor (beta chain). Within the sample, other DNA sequences also encode this same CDR3. This specimen comes from a study of Ad26.COV2.S vaccination and SARS-CoV-2 variants. Study at large: Ad26.COV2.S was injected intramuscularly once or twice, 56 days apart.

This CDR3 is 13 amino acids long. V was trimmed by 2 bases and J by 2 bases, leaving 3 bases between them. Looked up from germline, CDR1 is SGHTA and CDR2 is FQGNSA. Profiled with immunoSEQ multiplex PCR; TCRdb holds only in-frame clones, not every one. The sample carries fewer than 900,000 clones, 89% recorded once. The treatment here: roughly 18 received Ad26.COV2.S at low or high dose, single or two shots; roughly five received placebo; per-sample allocation not given. The investigators took samples on day 63 after the first vaccine or placebo injection. The genes are TRBV7-2 and TRBJ2-2; no definite D call. This TCR was sampled from a person aged 18-65 years who received the Ad26.COV2.S COVID-19 vaccine or a placebo. Specimen: peripheral blood, collected in a trial of Ad26.COV2.S vaccine versus placebo. The CDR3 sequence: CASSLRNTGELFF. CDR3 nucleotide sequence: TGTGCCAGCAGCTTAAGAAACACCGGGGAGCTGTTTTTT.